The 4 T cell receptor beta chains presented below share a single source sample, sequenced in a study of T cells and Merkel cell carcinoma outcomes (dated by TCRdb to between 2020 and 2021). Library preparation used the immunoSEQ multiplex PCR assay. TCRdb took over this immuneACCESS table, retaining in-frame rearrangements with V and J assigned. Such tables are incomplete; in checked studies, under half of the missing clones stem from an unresolved V gene, and the remainder is unexplained. The sample table records 640 or so clones; about nine tenths of these occur just once. The ten largest clones represent roughly 8.8% of the sample. Sequencing was performed on tumor tissue from Merkel cell carcinoma. These receptors were obtained from a human donor with Merkel cell carcinoma.

The chain is built from TRBV7-9 and TRBJ2-1; the match to TRBD2 covers 8 bases. CDR3 length equals 14 residues. J gave up 8 bases and V 8 bases, and 11 bases lay outside the gene matches. Germline V CDR1 and CDR2: SEHNR, FQNEAQ (reference sequence). This chain's CDR3 is CASPPGGPTHEQFF. For the CDR3, the DNA is TGTGCCAGCCCCCCGGGGGGGCCGACCCATGAGCAGTTCTTC.

The rearrangement links TRBV7-2 to TRBJ2-1; D gene unclear. The CDR3 runs to 18 residues. CDR1 is SGHTA and CDR2 is FQGNSA in the germline V gene. The V gene lost 4 bases and the J gene lost 0 bases, with 19 bases spanning the gap. The CDR3 coding sequence is TGTGCCAGCAGCTCACCCCGAATGGGTCGGTACTCCTACAATGAGCAGTTCTTC. It is translated as CASSSPRMGRYSYNEQFF.

This sequence joins TRBV7-9 and TRBJ2-7, with 7 bases that match TRBD1. V gave up 6 bases and J gave up 3 bases; unmatched junction bases: 11. The germline V gene encodes CDR1 SEHNR and CDR2 FQNEAQ (reference sequence). The CDR3 consists of 15 residues. DNA for the CDR3: TGTGCCAGCAGGGGAACAGGGGCAGGGTTCTACGAGCAGTACTTC. Translating gives CASRGTGAGFYEQYF.

The chain carries TRBV28 and TRBJ2-3, with unresolved D. CDR1 is MDHEN and CDR2 is SYDVKM in the germline V gene. CDR3 length: 13 residues. The V end lost 4 bases, the J end lost 1 base, and 6 bases lay between the germline ends. The CDR3 region is CASSSPGTDTQYF. DNA of the CDR3: TGTGCCAGCAGTTCCCCAGGCACAGATACGCAGTATTTT.